Each of the 5 T cell receptor beta chains below was sequenced from the same sample in a study of chemoradiotherapy in HPV16-positive cancers. The protocol was immunoSEQ multiplex PCR, while the TCRdb copy is restricted to in-frame clones and leaves out a portion. The top ten clones hold 6.5% of a sample with some 7,400 clones, 82% of them seen once. Here the sequenced sample was tumor tissue, taken from a patient who underwent chemoradiotherapy. The receptor set was obtained from a human donor with HPV-associated anogenital cancer.

This chain links TRBV18 with TRBJ1-1, with 9 nucleotides matching TRBD1. Germline CDR1 reads KGHSH; CDR2 reads LQKENI. V shed 1 base and J 4 bases; nucleotides not matched to a gene: 1. The CDR3 has 14 amino acids. The CDR3 here is CASSPRDRVTEAFF. DNA for the CDR3: TGTGCCAGCTCACCACGGGACAGGGTCACTGAAGCTTTCTTT.

The chain recombines TRBV18 with TRBJ2-7, with D possibly matching TRBD1 (6 bases). This CDR3 region has 12 residues. The V end lost 7 bases, the J end lost 4 bases, and 11 bases lay between the germline ends. Germline-derived CDR1 and CDR2 are KGHSH and LQKENI. CDR3 in amino acids: CASLGAEYEQYF. CDR3 bases: TGTGCCAGCTTGGGGGCCGAGTACGAGCAGTACTTC.

The genes are TRBV29-1 and TRBJ1-4, with D maybe TRBD1 (6 bases). Deletions cut 4 bases from V and 8 bases from J, with 17 bases between. Germline CDR1 is SQVTM and CDR2 is ANQGSEA. The CDR3 contains 14 residues. Here the CDR3 reads CSVGLGQGLEKLFF. The CDR3 DNA is TGCAGCGTTGGGCTCGGGCAGGGGCTGGAAAAACTGTTTTTT. The full variable domain, rest sourced from reference TRBV29-1 and TRBJ1-4, is SAVISQKPSRDICQRGTSLTIQCQVDSQVTMMFWYRQQPGQSLTLIATANQGSEATYESGFVIDKFPISRPNLTFSTLTVSNMSPEDSSIYLCSVGLGQGLEKLFFGSGTQLSVL.

The genes are TRBV29-1 and TRBJ1-2, with D maybe TRBD1 (5 bases). Germline values: CDR1 SQVTM, CDR2 ANQGSEA. The CDR3 is 14 amino acids. Deletions cut 6 bases from V and 4 bases from J, with 18 bases between. The CDR3 nucleotides are TGCAGCGTGGAAACGGGGCCTCGGGGCTATGGCTACACCTTC. This translates into CSVETGPRGYGYTF.

The CDR3: CASSEVDSLRGYTF. The CDR3, as DNA: TGTGCCAGCAGTGAAGTAGACAGCTTACGTGGCTACACCTTC. The rearrangement links TRBV6-1 to TRBJ1-2; maybe TRBD1 (5 bases). With 1 base removed from V and 7 bases from J, the gap between germline ends came to 13 bases. Germline CDR1 reads MNHNS; CDR2 reads SASEGT. The CDR3 covers 14 residues.